The 8 T cell receptor beta chains given below trace back to one sample, sequenced in a study of T cells in Graves' hyperthyroidism and ophthalmopathy. RNA transcripts yielded amplified TCR beta CDR3 regions. TCR CDR3 underwent first-round RT-PCR with the HTBI primer set. MiXCR, run by TCRdb on the multiplex PCR reads, gives a single entry per CDR3 protein. The sample holds around 600,000 distinct CDR3 sequences, about a sixth seen once. Specimen: blood. Receptors originate from a woman between 25 and 40 years old with Graves' hyperthyroidism.

This clonotype came up a few times. The V and J genes are TRBV7-6 and TRBJ2-7; D not certain. Germline V CDR1 and CDR2: SGHVS, FNYEAQ. V gave up 1 base and J gave up 3 bases, with 16 bases separating them. The length of the CDR3 is 16 residues. CDR3 loop: CASSLERAGEFYEQYF. The CDR3 DNA is TGTGCCAGCAGCTTAGAAAGAGCTGGAGAGTTCTACGAGCAGTACTTC.

This clonotype was counted between two and nine times. The rearrangement links TRBV12-5 to TRBJ2-1; D gene ambiguous. The V and J ends lost 0 bases and 9 bases respectively, with 6 bases between them. Germline CDR1 reads LGHNT; CDR2 reads FRNRAP. This CDR3 is 12 amino acids long. The DNA for the CDR3 is TGTGCTAGTGGTTTGGTTATTAGTGAGCAGTTCTTC. This codes for CASGLVISEQFF.

There are a few counts of this clonotype. The chain couples TRBV19 to TRBJ2-7; 8 bases line up with TRBD2. Unmatched junction bases numbered 16, after V lost 9 bases and J lost 3 bases. This CDR3 has 16 residues. Germline CDR1 is LNHDA and CDR2 is SQIVND (reference sequence). CDR3 DNA: TGTGCCAGCAGAGCCGGGACTAGGAGCAGCGGCTACGAGCAGTACTTC. It encodes CASRAGTRSSGYEQYF.

This clonotype was counted once. A read error is possible here, since a much larger clone lies one base away. The chain is built from TRBV10-3 and TRBJ1-2, with a tentative D call TRBD1 (5 bases). Germline CDR1 and CDR2: ENHRY and SYGVKD. There are 15 residues in the CDR3. The V gene lost 4 bases and the J gene lost 4 bases, with 16 bases spanning the gap. The CDR3 reads CAISAEVGTTYGYTF. The CDR3 nucleotides read TGTGCCATCAGTGCGGAGGTCGGGACGACCTATGGCTACACCTTC.

This clonotype was seen at least ten times. The chain joins TRBV6-1 to TRBJ2-3, with TRBD2 matching 10 bases. The V gene end was trimmed by 8 bases and the J gene end by 1 base; junction bases not matched to a gene: 3. CDR3 length equals 14 residues. The germline CDR1 and CDR2 sequences are MNHNS and SASEGT. CDR3 amino acids: CASRTSGGTDTQYF. The DNA for the CDR3 is TGTGCCAGCCGGACTAGCGGTGGCACAGATACGCAGTATTTT.

This clonotype was found many times. The chain recombines TRBV28 with TRBJ2-7; 10 bases line up with TRBD2. This CDR3 comprises 15 residues. Germline V gene sequence: CDR1 MDHEN, CDR2 SYDVKM. V was clipped by 6 bases and J by 3 bases; unmatched bases: 8. The CDR3 DNA reads as TGTGCCAGCAGCGCCAAAGCGGGAGGGCTCTACGAGCAGTACTTC. Its translation is CASSAKAGGLYEQYF.

The CDR3 is CAAGLLGEKLFF. The CDR3, as DNA: TGTGCCGCCGGGCTTTTGGGGGAAAAACTGTTTTTT. The chain employs TRBV10-3 and TRBJ1-4, with D unclear. Per the germline V gene, CDR1 is ENHRY and CDR2 is SYGVKD. The CDR3 length is 12 residues. V was pared by 11 bases and J by 8 bases, with 15 bases between.

V and J are TRBV20-1 and TRBJ2-7; D is uncertain. V shed 1 base and J shed 5 bases, with 9 bases lying between them. The CDR3 has 12 residues. CDR1 is DFQATT, CDR2 SNEGSKA, per germline (reference sequence). The CDR3, as DNA: TGCAGTGCTAGAGGGTCTCTCCACGAGCAGTACTTC. It yields the protein CSARGSLHEQYF.